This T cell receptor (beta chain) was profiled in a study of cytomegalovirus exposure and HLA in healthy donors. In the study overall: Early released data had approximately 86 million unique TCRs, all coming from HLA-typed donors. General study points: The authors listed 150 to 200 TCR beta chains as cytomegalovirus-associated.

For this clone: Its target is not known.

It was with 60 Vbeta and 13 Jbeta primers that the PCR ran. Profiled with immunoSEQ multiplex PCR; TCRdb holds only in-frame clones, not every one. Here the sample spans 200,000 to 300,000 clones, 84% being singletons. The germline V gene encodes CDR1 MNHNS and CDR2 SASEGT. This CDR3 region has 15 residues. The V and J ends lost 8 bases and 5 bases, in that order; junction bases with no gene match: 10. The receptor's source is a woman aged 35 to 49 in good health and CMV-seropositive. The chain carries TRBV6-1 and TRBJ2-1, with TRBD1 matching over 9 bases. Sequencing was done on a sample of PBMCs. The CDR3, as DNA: TGTGCCAGCTACTCCGGGACAGGGAATAACAATGAGCAGTTCTTC. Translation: CASYSGTGNNNEQFF.